The present T cell receptor (beta chain) was sequenced within a study of low-dose radiotherapy and immunotherapy resistance in tumors. Time point denoted: before trial treatment. This clonotype was observed at least ten times. The CDR3 has 12 amino acids. Per the germline V gene, CDR1 is MDHEN and CDR2 is SYDVKM. Trimming cost V 8 bases and J 8 bases; bases outside gene matches: 5. Priming of first-strand cDNA relied on TRAV- and TRBV-specific primers (covering alpha and beta chains). TCR amplification used 20 to 25 PCR cycles, a constant-region primer and a V-primer adapter. The mRNA which had been isolated was amplified by in vitro transcription. TCRdb reprocessed the reads via MiXCR and lists one record per CDR3 protein. The repertoire holds more than 85,000 distinct CDR3 sequences, with around 9.2% as singletons.

The sequenced sample was PBMCs, obtained before treatment. This chain joins TRBV28 and TRBJ1-4; TRBD1 matches 7 bases. This sequence originates from a male donor with prostate cancer. The CDR3: CASEGTVEKLFF. The CDR3 nucleotides read TGTGCCAGCGAGGGGACAGTCGAAAAACTGTTTTTT.